The 7 T cell receptor beta chains below all came from one sample that was sequenced in a study of cytomegalovirus exposure and HLA in healthy donors. The primer mix had 60 Vbeta and 13 Jbeta primers. Clones were sequenced by immunoSEQ multiplex PCR, and TCRdb holds only the in-frame ones, with some missing. The table records about 140,000 clones, 66% of them present only once. Sequencing was done on a sample of PBMCs. The receptors shown here come from a human donor in good health.

This clone was detected a few times. The rearrangement joins TRBV9 to TRBJ2-7; D is perhaps TRBD1 (6 bases). V was pared by 0 bases and J by 0 bases, with 10 bases between. Germline loops: CDR1 SGDLS, CDR2 YYNGEE. This CDR3 has 15 amino acids. The CDR3 loop is CASSVGQEYSYEQYF. The CDR3 nucleotides read TGTGCCAGCAGCGTAGGACAGGAATACTCCTACGAGCAGTACTTC.

This clone occurred once. The CDR3 DNA is TGTGCCAGCAACAAGGGGACTAGCGGAAGCCAAGAGACCCAGTACTTC. It specifies CASNKGTSGSQETQYF. The chain is built from TRBV9 and TRBJ2-5; 11 bases agree with TRBD2. CDR3 length: 16 amino acids. The germline V gene has CDR1 SGDLS and CDR2 YYNGEE. Germline trimming cut 6 bases from V and 1 base from J; bases unmatched to any gene: 8.

This chain uses TRBV27 with TRBJ2-5; TRBD2 matches 8 bases. The V and J ends lost 7 bases and 3 bases, in that order; junction bases with no gene match: 13. Looked up from germline, CDR1 is MNHEY and CDR2 is SMNVEV (reference sequence). This CDR3 has 16 amino acids. The chain's CDR3 is CASTPGGAQGEETQYF. CDR3 DNA sequence: TGTGCCAGCACCCCCGGGGGGGCGCAGGGCGAAGAGACCCAGTACTTC.

This clone was observed a few times. The rearrangement joins TRBV11-2 to TRBJ2-7; 14 nucleotides align to TRBD2. Germline V gene sequence: CDR1 SGHAT, CDR2 FQNNGV. CDR3 size: 16 residues. Trimming took 3 bases from V and 0 from J; bases not matched to a gene: 1. The CDR3 reads CASSLGTSGSSYEQYF. The CDR3, as DNA: TGTGCCAGCAGCTTGGGGACTAGCGGGAGCTCCTACGAGCAGTACTTC.

This chain joins TRBV7-3 and TRBJ2-5, with a weak D call TRBD2 (6 bases). Trimming removed 5 bases from V and 0 bases from J, with 10 bases in between. Germline V gene sequence: CDR1 SGHTA, CDR2 FQGTGA. The length of the CDR3 is 14 residues. The CDR3 spells CASSNGGYQETQYF. CDR3 DNA sequence: TGTGCCAGCAGCAATGGGGGGTACCAAGAGACCCAGTACTTC. Combining the CDR3 with reference TRBV7-3 and TRBJ2-5 gives the whole variable domain GAGVSQTPSNKVTEKGKYVELRCDPISGHTALYWYRQSLGQGPEFLIYFQGTGAADDSGLPNDRFFAVRPEGSVSTLKIQRTERGDSAVYLCASSNGGYQETQYFGPGTRLLVL.

The rearrangement links TRBV6-1 to TRBJ1-5; TRBD1 is a possible D gene (5 bases). CDR3 length equals 15 residues. From germline, CDR1 is MNHNS and CDR2 SASEGT. Trimming stripped 2 bases from V and 2 bases from J, with 10 bases between. The CDR3 sequence: CASSERVGRNQPQHF. CDR3 coding DNA: TGTGCCAGCAGTGAACGGGTGGGGCGCAATCAGCCCCAGCATTTT.

This chain uses TRBV5-1 with TRBJ2-2, with D possibly TRBD1 on 6 matching bases. This CDR3 contains 15 residues. Germline CDR1 is SGHRS and CDR2 is YFSETQ. Trimming removed 2 bases from V and 1 base from J, with 9 bases in between. The DNA of the CDR3 is TGCGCCAGCAGCTTAACGGACAGGAACACCGGGGAGCTGTTTTTT. It translates to CASSLTDRNTGELFF.